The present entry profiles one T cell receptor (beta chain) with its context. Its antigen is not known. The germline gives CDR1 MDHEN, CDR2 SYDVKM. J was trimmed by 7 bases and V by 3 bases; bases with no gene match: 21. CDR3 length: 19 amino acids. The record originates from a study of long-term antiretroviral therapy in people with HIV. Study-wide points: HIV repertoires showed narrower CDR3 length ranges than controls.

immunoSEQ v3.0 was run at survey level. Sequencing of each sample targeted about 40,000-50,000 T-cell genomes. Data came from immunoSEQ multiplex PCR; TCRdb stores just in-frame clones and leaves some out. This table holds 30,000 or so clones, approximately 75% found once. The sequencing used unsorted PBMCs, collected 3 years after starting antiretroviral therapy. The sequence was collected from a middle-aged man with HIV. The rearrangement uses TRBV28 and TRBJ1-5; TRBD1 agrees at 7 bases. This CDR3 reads CASSFAPSPGTVRKQPQHF. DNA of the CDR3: TGTGCCAGCAGTTTCGCCCCTTCACCAGGGACAGTCAGGAAACAGCCCCAGCATTTT. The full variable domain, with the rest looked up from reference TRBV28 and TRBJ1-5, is DVKVTQSSRYLVKRTGEKVFLECVQDMDHENMFWYRQDPGLGLRLIYFSYDVKMKEKGDIPEGYSVSREKKERFSLILESASTNQTSMYLCASSFAPSPGTVRKQPQHFGDGTRLSIL.